This paragraph covers one TCR beta chain sequence. This sample is drawn from a study of T cell changes during pregnancy in multiple sclerosis. Produced via immunoSEQ multiplex PCR; TCRdb's table is partial and in-frame only. The data contain some 100,000 clones, roughly 93% of them seen just once; the ten biggest clones take up 0.9%. Deletions cut 1 base from V and 3 bases from J, with 7 bases between. Germline V lookup: CDR1 SGHVS, CDR2 FQNEAQ. This CDR3 has 14 residues. The receptor comes from a female donor with multiple sclerosis, enrolled in a pregnancy study. The material sequenced was peripheral blood, taken before pregnancy. This chain connects TRBV7-8 to TRBJ1-3; D call uncertain. The CDR3 is CASSLVFGGNTIYF. The DNA for the CDR3 is TGTGCCAGCAGCTTAGTGTTCGGTGGAAACACCATATATTTT.